The source of this T cell receptor (beta chain) is a study of blood T cells in healthy people across ages. Study-wide results and limits: Greater diversity and more naive CD4+ cells were seen in long-lived donors than in aged donors. Older individuals had lower TCR beta diversity per million T cells (the decline was roughly linear).

With regard to this clonotype: What it binds is not known.

Then a second PCR, running about 7 to 11 cycles, was carried out with a sample-barcoded 5' primer and a J-beta primer mix. All samples yielded 3 million or more CDR3-containing paired-end reads. MiXCR, applied by TCRdb to the 5' RACE reads, yields one record per CDR3 protein. The table lists about 1,400,000 distinct CDR3 sequences, around 39% of them singletons. Trimming removed 0 bases from V and 11 bases from J, with 8 bases in between. CDR3 length: 13 amino acids. Germline assignment: CDR1 MGHRA and CDR2 YSYEKL. This chain joins TRBV4-1 and TRBJ1-6; D uncertain. This receptor was obtained from a woman aged 18-30 years in good health. Sequencing was done on a sample of blood. The CDR3 region is CASSQDYRPPLHF. The CDR3 nucleotides are TGCGCCAGCAGCCAAGATTATCGGCCACCCCTCCACTTT.